Reported below is one T cell receptor (beta chain). This CDR3 region has 16 residues. CDR1 SGHTA and CDR2 FQGTGA come from the germline V gene. Trimming removed 2 bases from V and 2 bases from J; junction bases left unmatched: 7. The data are from a study of blood T cell repertoires in COVID-19. Background on the study: The origin of the acute and convalescent COVID-19 samples was the United States, Italy and Spain. T cells, B-cell-depleted T cells, or PBMCs supplied cDNA or gDNA.

Followed longitudinally, the Seattle patients had been enrolled during active infection. The authors' processing: How many nucleated cells were present was estimated from reference gene primer amplification. Here immunoSEQ multiplex PCR was the method, and the copy in TCRdb shows in-frame clones only, minus some. That table gives V, J and clone size, and the DNA gave D and trimming. Here the sample spans about 260,000 clones, 70% to 90% being singletons. The chain recombines TRBV7-3 with TRBJ2-7; 9 bases line up with TRBD1. The sequenced sample consisted of peripheral blood. The sequence derives from a woman in her fifties or sixties with COVID-19, enrolled during active disease. The DNA for the CDR3 is TGTGCCAGCAGCTTAGCTGGGACAGGGCTGGCCTACGAGCAGTACTTC. It yields the protein CASSLAGTGLAYEQYF. Drawing the rest from reference TRBV7-3 and TRBJ2-7, the complete variable domain is GAGVSQTPSNKVTEKGKYVELRCDPISGHTALYWYRQSLGQGPEFLIYFQGTGAADDSGLPNDRFFAVRPEGSVSTLKIQRTERGDSAVYLCASSLAGTGLAYEQYFGPGTRLTVT.